A selection of T cell receptor beta chains follows, all from one sample in a study of T cell clonotyping in hematopoietic cell transplantation. The method was immunoSEQ multiplex PCR; TCRdb's version includes in-frame clones alone and lacks a portion of them. The data hold approximately 30,000 clones, with under 90% observed a single time. This specimen was peripheral blood mononuclear cells, taken before stem cell transplant. The receptors were gathered from a man aged 35 to 55 with acute myeloid leukemia. Some clones in this sample may be carry-over from other donors' samples. Both conserved end residues are part of each CDR3. The order of the fields is V gene, D gene, CDR3 protein. A D gene is named only where the DNA matches it firmly.

v_gene: TRBV30; d_gene: NA; CDR3aa: CAWTGLSRGGYTF
v_gene: TRBV7-9; d_gene: TRBD2; CDR3aa: CASSSEREGHYEQYF
v_gene: TRBV11-3; d_gene: NA; CDR3aa: CASSLRGNTEAFF
v_gene: TRBV7-6; d_gene: NA; CDR3aa: CASRGRANEKLFF
v_gene: TRBV28; d_gene: NA; CDR3aa: CASSSFQGYEQYF
v_gene: TRBV27; d_gene: NA; CDR3aa: CASPKSPARGSYEQYF
v_gene: TRBV6-5; d_gene: NA; CDR3aa: CASRSGTPVYEQYF
v_gene: TRBV30; d_gene: NA; CDR3aa: CASRGLGNTIYF
v_gene: TRBV7-9; d_gene: NA; CDR3aa: CASIMPYEGSGNTIYF
v_gene: TRBV5-4; d_gene: NA; CDR3aa: CASSRDRRETQYF
v_gene: TRBV12-5; d_gene: NA; CDR3aa: CASATSENTEAFF
v_gene: TRBV28; d_gene: NA; CDR3aa: CASRYPSSYYGYTF
v_gene: TRBV6-5; d_gene: NA; CDR3aa: CASSLQRTDTQYF
v_gene: TRBV30; d_gene: NA; CDR3aa: CAWSGTADYNSPLHF
v_gene: TRBV10-3; d_gene: TRBD1; CDR3aa: CAITREGADELFF
v_gene: TRBV7-6; d_gene: NA; CDR3aa: CASSLAPVDRGYTF
v_gene: TRBV7-8; d_gene: NA; CDR3aa: CASSLPNQPQHF
v_gene: TRBV11-3; d_gene: TRBD2; CDR3aa: CASSLFTIGLAETDTQYF
v_gene: TRBV4-2; d_gene: TRBD1; CDR3aa: CASSQWTGGDTEAFF
v_gene: TRBV5-6; d_gene: NA; CDR3aa: CASSRNLGTYEQYF
v_gene: TRBV7-7; d_gene: TRBD2; CDR3aa: CASSLSGRASDTQYF
v_gene: TRBV7-3; d_gene: NA; CDR3aa: CASSLTYQETQYF
v_gene: TRBV19; d_gene: NA; CDR3aa: CASSIYPRHQPQHF
v_gene: TRBV28; d_gene: TRBD2; CDR3aa: CASSLPGTSGYEQYF
v_gene: TRBV27; d_gene: NA; CDR3aa: CASSATIVTGELFF
v_gene: TRBV6-6; d_gene: NA; CDR3aa: CASSSRIRQNTGELFF
v_gene: TRBV18; d_gene: NA; CDR3aa: CASSLLQGYEQYF
v_gene: TRBV5-4; d_gene: NA; CDR3aa: CASSVQGTNTIYF
v_gene: TRBV2; d_gene: TRBD2; CDR3aa: CASRLARTGELFF
v_gene: TRBV7-9; d_gene: NA; CDR3aa: CASSLTQGLPGTEAFF